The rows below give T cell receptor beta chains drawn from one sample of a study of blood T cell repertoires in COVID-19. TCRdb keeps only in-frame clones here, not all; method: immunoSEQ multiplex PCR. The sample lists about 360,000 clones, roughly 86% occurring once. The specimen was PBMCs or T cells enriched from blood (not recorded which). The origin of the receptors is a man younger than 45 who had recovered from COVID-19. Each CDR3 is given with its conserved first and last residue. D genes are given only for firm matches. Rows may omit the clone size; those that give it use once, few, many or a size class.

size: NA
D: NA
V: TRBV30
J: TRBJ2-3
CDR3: CAWSTKGMIDTQYF
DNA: TGTGCCTGGAGTACTAAGGGGATGATAGATACGCAGTATTTT

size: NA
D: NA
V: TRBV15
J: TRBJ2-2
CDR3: CATSRDGEATGELFF
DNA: TGTGCCACCAGCAGAGATGGGGAGGCCACCGGGGAGCTGTTTTTT

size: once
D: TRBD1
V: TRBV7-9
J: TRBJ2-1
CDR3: CASSPRDSYNEQFF
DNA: TGTGCCAGCAGCCCCCGGGACAGTTACAATGAGCAGTTCTTC

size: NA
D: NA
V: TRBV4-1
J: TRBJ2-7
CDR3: CASSQGDNYEQYF
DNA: TGCGCCAGCAGCCAAGGGGACAACTACGAGCAGTACTTC

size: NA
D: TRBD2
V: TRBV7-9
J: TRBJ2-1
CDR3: CASSLETSGNEQFF
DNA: TGTGCCAGCAGCTTAGAGACTAGCGGGAATGAGCAGTTCTTC

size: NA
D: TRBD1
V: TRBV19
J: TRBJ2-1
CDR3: CASSIMDRANEQFF
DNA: TGTGCCAGTAGTATAATGGACAGGGCCAATGAGCAGTTCTTC

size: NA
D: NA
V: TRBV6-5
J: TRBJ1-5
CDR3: CASSRPGNSNQPQHF
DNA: TGTGCCAGCAGTCGACCAGGCAATAGCAATCAGCCCCAGCATTTT

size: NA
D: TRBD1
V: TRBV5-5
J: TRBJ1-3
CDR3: CASSLTGGSGNTIYF
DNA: TGTGCCAGCAGCTTGACAGGGGGCTCTGGAAACACCATATATTTT

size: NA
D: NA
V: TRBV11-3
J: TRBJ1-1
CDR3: CASSPRDGTEAFF
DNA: TGTGCCAGCAGTCCCAGGGATGGCACTGAAGCTTTCTTT

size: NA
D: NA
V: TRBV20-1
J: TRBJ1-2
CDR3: CSANSYGYTF
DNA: TGCAGTGCAAACAGCTATGGCTACACCTTC

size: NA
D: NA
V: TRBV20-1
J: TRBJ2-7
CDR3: CSASVAASSYEQYF
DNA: TGCAGTGCTAGTGTAGCGGCGAGCTCCTACGAGCAGTACTTC

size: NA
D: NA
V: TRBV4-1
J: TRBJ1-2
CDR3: CASSQVGATYGYTF
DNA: TGCGCCAGCAGCCAAGTAGGGGCCACCTATGGCTACACCTTC

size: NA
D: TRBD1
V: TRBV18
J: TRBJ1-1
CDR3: CASSPGTGGRTEAFF
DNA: TGTGCCAGCTCACCCGGGACAGGGGGCCGAACTGAAGCTTTCTTT

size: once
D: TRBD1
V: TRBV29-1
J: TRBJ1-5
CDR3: CSVGSHEADRGVECNQPQHF
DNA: TGCAGCGTTGGATCCCACGAAGCGGACAGGGGGGTAGAGTGCAATCAGCCCCAGCATTTT

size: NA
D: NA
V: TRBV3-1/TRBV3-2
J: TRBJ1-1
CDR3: CASAGQGYTEAFF
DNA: TGTGCCAGCGCGGGGCAGGGATACACTGAAGCTTTCTTT

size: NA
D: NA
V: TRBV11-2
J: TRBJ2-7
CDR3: CASSLALTGSYEQYF
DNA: TGTGCCAGCAGCTTGGCCCTGACAGGTAGCTACGAGCAGTACTTC

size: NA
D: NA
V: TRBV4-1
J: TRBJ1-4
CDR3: CASSQDGAGNEKLFF
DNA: TGCGCCAGCAGCCAAGATGGAGCGGGGAATGAAAAACTGTTTTTT

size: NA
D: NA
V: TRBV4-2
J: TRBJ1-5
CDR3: CASSQTGGNQPQHF
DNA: TGTGCCAGCAGCCAAACCGGGGGCAATCAGCCCCAGCATTTT

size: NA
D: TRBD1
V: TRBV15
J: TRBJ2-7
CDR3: CATSRDRTGGYEQYF
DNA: TGTGCCACCAGCAGAGATAGGACAGGGGGCTACGAGCAGTACTTC

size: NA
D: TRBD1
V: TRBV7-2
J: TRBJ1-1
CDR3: CASSSRDRVSEAFF
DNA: TGTGCCAGCAGCTCAAGGGACAGGGTATCTGAAGCTTTCTTT

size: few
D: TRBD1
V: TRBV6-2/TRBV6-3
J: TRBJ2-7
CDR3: CASSSQGATYEQYF
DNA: TGTGCCAGCAGTTCACAGGGGGCCACCTACGAGCAGTACTTC

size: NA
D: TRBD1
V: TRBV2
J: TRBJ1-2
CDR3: CASSGQGQIPYGYTF
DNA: TGTGCCAGCAGTGGACAGGGTCAGATCCCCTATGGCTACACCTTC

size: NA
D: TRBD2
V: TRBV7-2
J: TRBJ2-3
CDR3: CASSFPLAGGSSSTDTQYF
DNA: TGTGCCAGCAGCTTTCCCTTAGCGGGGGGCTCCTCTAGCACAGATACGCAGTATTTT

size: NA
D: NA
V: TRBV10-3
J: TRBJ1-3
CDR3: CAISVQGSGNTIYF
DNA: TGTGCCATCAGTGTACAGGGTAGTGGAAACACCATATATTTT

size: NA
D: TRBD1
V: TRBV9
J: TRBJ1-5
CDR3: CASSVDDRVVANQPQHF
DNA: TGTGCCAGCAGCGTCGATGACAGGGTAGTGGCCAATCAGCCCCAGCATTTT

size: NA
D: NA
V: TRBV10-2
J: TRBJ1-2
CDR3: CASSRDTWEGGYTF
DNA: TGCGCCAGCAGCCGGGACACCTGGGAAGGGGGCTACACCTTC

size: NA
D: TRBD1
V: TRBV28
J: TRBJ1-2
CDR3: CASSSGQGGSYGYTF
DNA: TGTGCCAGCAGTTCGGGACAGGGTGGCAGCTATGGCTACACCTTC

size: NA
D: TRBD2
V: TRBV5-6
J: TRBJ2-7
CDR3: CASSLAPSGTHEQYF
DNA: TGTGCCAGCAGCTTGGCCCCTAGCGGGACCCACGAGCAGTACTTC

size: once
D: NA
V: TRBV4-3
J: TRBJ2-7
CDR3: CASSQVHGDYEQYF
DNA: TGCGCCAGCAGCCAAGTCCACGGGGACTACGAGCAGTACTTC

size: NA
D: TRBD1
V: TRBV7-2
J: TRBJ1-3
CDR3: CASSGTAHISGNTIYF
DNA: TGTGCCAGCAGCGGGACAGCGCACATCTCTGGAAACACCATATATTTT

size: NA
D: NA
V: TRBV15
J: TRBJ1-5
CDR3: CATSRVGNQPQHF
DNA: TGTGCCACCAGCAGAGTAGGCAATCAGCCCCAGCATTTT

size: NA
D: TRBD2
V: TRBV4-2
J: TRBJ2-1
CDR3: CASSHLAGGPSYNEQFF
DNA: TGTGCCAGCAGCCACCTAGCGGGGGGGCCCTCCTACAATGAGCAGTTCTTC

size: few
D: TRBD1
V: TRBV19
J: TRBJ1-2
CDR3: CASRLRQGLDYGYTF
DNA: TGTGCCAGTAGGTTGAGACAGGGGCTTGACTATGGCTACACCTTC

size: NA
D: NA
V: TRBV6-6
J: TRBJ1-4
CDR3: CASFTPGGGEKLFF
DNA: TGTGCCAGCTTTACACCGGGCGGGGGGGAAAAACTGTTTTTT

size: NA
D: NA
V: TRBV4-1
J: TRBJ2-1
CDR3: CASSQDIGQLSDEQFF
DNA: TGCGCCAGCAGCCAAGATATCGGACAGCTATCGGATGAGCAGTTCTTC

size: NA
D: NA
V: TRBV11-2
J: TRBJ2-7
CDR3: CASSLAPPGEQYF
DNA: TGTGCCAGCAGCTTAGCCCCCCCAGGGGAGCAGTACTTC

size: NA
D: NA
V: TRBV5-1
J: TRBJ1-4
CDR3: CASSFDSSTNEKLFF
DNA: TGCGCCAGCAGCTTTGATAGTTCGACTAATGAAAAACTGTTTTTT

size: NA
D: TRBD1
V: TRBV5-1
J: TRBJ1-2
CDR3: CASSPWTGDGYTF
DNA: TGCGCCAGCAGCCCATGGACAGGGGATGGCTACACCTTC

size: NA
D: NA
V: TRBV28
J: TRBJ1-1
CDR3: CASGLAGWTEAFF
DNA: TGTGCCAGCGGTTTGGCAGGATGGACTGAAGCTTTCTTT

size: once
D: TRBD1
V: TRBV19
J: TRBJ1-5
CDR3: CASSQGDRVGQPQHF
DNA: TGTGCCAGTAGTCAGGGTGACAGGGTAGGGCAGCCCCAGCATTTT

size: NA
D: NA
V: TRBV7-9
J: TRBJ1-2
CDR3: CASSTKDSYGYTF
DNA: TGTGCCAGCAGCACCAAAGACAGCTATGGCTACACCTTC

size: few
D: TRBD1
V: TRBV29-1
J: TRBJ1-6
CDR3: CSVRDQTGVSPLHF
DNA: TGCAGCGTTCGCGATCAGACAGGGGTCTCACCCCTCCACTTT

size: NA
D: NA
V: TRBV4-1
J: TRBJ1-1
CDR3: CASSQGQDYTEAFF
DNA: TGCGCCAGCAGCCAAGGTCAGGATTACACTGAAGCTTTCTTT

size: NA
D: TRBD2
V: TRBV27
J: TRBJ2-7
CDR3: CASSTSGLSYEQYF
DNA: TGTGCCAGCTCAACTAGCGGCCTCTCCTACGAGCAGTACTTC

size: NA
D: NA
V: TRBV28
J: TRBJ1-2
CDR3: CASSRSDGYTF
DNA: TGTGCCAGCAGCCGCTCAGATGGCTACACCTTC

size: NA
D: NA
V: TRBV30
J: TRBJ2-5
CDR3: CAWSVLLETQYF
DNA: TGTGCCTGGAGTGTACTACTGGAGACCCAGTACTTC

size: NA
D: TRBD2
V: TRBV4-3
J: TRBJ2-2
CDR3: CASRGQGGTGELFF
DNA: TGCGCCAGCAGAGGGCAGGGAGGGACCGGGGAGCTGTTTTTT

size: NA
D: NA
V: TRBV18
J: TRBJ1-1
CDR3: CASSPGVEYRDTEAFF
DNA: TGTGCCAGCTCACCAGGCGTCGAATACAGGGACACTGAAGCTTTCTTT

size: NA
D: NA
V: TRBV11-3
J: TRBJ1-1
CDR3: CASSLNGYLERENTEAFF
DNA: TGTGCCAGCAGCTTAAACGGCTACCTGGAGAGGGAAAACACTGAAGCTTTCTTT

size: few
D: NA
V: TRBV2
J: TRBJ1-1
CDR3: CASREALGAFF
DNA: TGTGCCAGCAGGGAGGCCCTAGGAGCTTTCTTT

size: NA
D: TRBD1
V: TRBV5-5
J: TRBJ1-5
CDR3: CASSYRTGGSNQPQHF
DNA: TGTGCCAGCAGCTACCGTACAGGGGGTAGCAATCAGCCCCAGCATTTT

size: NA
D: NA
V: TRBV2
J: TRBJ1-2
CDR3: CASSKEARLANYGYTF
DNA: TGTGCCAGCAGTAAAGAGGCTAGATTAGCTAACTATGGCTACACCTTC

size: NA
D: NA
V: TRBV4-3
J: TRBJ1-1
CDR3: CASSQDRGEPRIEAFF
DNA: TGCGCCAGCAGCCAAGATCGGGGGGAGCCCCGAATTGAAGCTTTCTTT

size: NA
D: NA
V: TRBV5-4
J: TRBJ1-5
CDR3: CASTLGVASNQPQHF
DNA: TGTGCCAGCACCCTAGGAGTGGCTAGCAATCAGCCCCAGCATTTT

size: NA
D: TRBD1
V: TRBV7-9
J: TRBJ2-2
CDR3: CASSSGTGRTGELFF
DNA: TGTGCCAGCAGTTCCGGGACAGGGAGAACCGGGGAGCTGTTTTTT

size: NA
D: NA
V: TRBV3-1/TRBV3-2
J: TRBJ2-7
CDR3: CASSQDSWTVPYEQYF
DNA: TGTGCCAGCAGCCAAGATTCATGGACAGTGCCCTACGAGCAGTACTTC

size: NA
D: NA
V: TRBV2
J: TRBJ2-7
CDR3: CASSEGGIAYEQYF
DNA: TGTGCCAGCAGTGAAGGAGGGATTGCCTACGAGCAGTACTTC

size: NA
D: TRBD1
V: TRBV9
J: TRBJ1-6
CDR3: CASSTTGQGVDNSPLHF
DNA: TGTGCCAGCAGTACTACGGGACAGGGGGTCGATAATTCACCCCTCCACTTT

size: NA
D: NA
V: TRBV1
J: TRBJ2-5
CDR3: CTSSPGTQETQYF
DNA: TGCACCAGCAGCCCAGGAACCCAGGAGACCCAGTACTTC